The TCR beta chain under discussion was sequenced for a study of blood T cells in healthy people across ages. For the study at large: Per every two T cells, about one barcoded beta molecule was captured by template switching.

This CDR3 has 14 residues. Germline CDR1 and CDR2: MNHNY and SVGAGI (reference sequence). Trimming cost V 7 bases and J 2 bases, with 14 bases left between them. Study-level findings and limits: Researchers judged that diversity estimates from one million T cells fell short of true values. Older age went with lower TCR beta diversity per million T cells, in a roughly linear way.

A J-beta primer mix and a sample-barcoded 5' primer were used in a second PCR of roughly 6 to 12 cycles. All cDNA molecules were each tagged by a template-switch adaptor with 12 random nucleotides. TCRdb re-analysed the 5' RACE reads in MiXCR, keeping a single row per CDR3 protein. This sample has roughly 930,000 distinct CDR3 sequences, with roughly 50% found just once. This clonotype is a singleton in its sample. The antigen is not known. The chain employs TRBV6-6 and TRBJ2-5; D not certain. Material: blood. The clonotype comes from a man aged 30-40 years in good health. CDR3 protein: CASTSDLGQETQYF. The CDR3 region has the DNA TGTGCCAGCACCTCGGACCTGGGTCAAGAGACCCAGTACTTC.